These T cell receptor beta chains were read from a single sample in a study of blood T cell repertoires in COVID-19. Some clones are missing from TCRdb's copy, which holds only in-frame ones; the method was immunoSEQ multiplex PCR. This table holds 100,000 or so clones, around 87% found once. Sequencing was carried out using peripheral blood. All receptors come from a woman in her twenties or thirties with acute or convalescent COVID-19. Each CDR3 is given with its conserved first and last residue. Each record gives: J gene, D gene, clone size, V gene, CDR3 protein, CDR3 DNA. D genes are given only for firm matches. A row's size may be missing; if present it is once, few, many or a size class.

TRBJ1-3 TRBD1 once TRBV4-2 CASSHRGHENTIYF TGTGCCAGCAGCCACAGGGGGCACGAAAACACCATATATTTT
TRBJ2-2 . . TRBV24-1 CATSDLPGSERVDGELFF TGTGCCACCAGTGATTTGCCAGGGAGTGAGCGGGTGGACGGGGAGCTGTTTTTT
TRBJ2-2 TRBD1 . TRBV2 CASNWDRGRNTGELFF TGTGCCAGCAACTGGGACAGGGGTAGGAACACCGGGGAGCTGTTTTTT
TRBJ2-1 TRBD1 . TRBV4-1 CASSQFGTGLYNEQFF TGCGCCAGCAGCCAGTTCGGGACAGGACTATACAATGAGCAGTTCTTC
TRBJ2-2 . once TRBV28 CASSPLTGPNTGELFF TGTGCCAGCAGTCCTCTGACAGGCCCGAACACCGGGGAGCTGTTTTTT
TRBJ1-4 . . TRBV5-1 CASSLREDEKLFF TGCGCCAGCAGCCTCCGGGAGGATGAAAAACTGTTTTTT
TRBJ2-7 . . TRBV5-4 CASSPGGALVRGEQYF TGTGCCAGCAGCCCCGGTGGAGCGCTAGTACGGGGCGAGCAGTACTTC
TRBJ1-1 . . TRBV5-4 CASSTGGRSEAFF TGTGCCAGCAGCACCGGGGGGAGGTCTGAAGCTTTCTTT
TRBJ2-7 TRBD1 . TRBV4-2 CASSPTPGQLQYF TGTGCCAGCAGCCCGACACCGGGACAGCTTCAGTACTTC
TRBJ1-2 TRBD1 . TRBV19 CASSITARGLSGYTF TGTGCCAGTAGTATCACGGCTAGGGGGCTCTCTGGCTACACCTTC
TRBJ1-1 . . TRBV5-1 CASSLGGTNTNTEAFF TGCGCCAGCAGCTTGGGTGGGACAAATACGAACACTGAAGCTTTCTTT
TRBJ2-2 . . TRBV12-3/TRBV12-4 CASSPRAAGELFF TGTGCCAGCAGCCCGCGGGCGGCCGGGGAGCTGTTTTTT
TRBJ1-2 . . TRBV6-5 CASSFADSLSYGYTF TGTGCCAGCAGTTTCGCGGACAGCCTGTCCTATGGCTACACCTTC
TRBJ2-7 . . TRBV5-6 CASSGGTVQQYF TGTGCCAGCAGTGGAGGGACTGTACAGCAGTACTTC
TRBJ2-1 TRBD2 . TRBV7-9 CASSLGASGVSYNEQFF TGTGCCAGCAGCTTAGGGGCTAGCGGGGTCTCCTACAATGAGCAGTTCTTC
TRBJ2-2 . . TRBV30 CAWGSGTPYTGELFF TGTGCCTGGGGAAGTGGGACACCTTACACCGGGGAGCTGTTTTTT
TRBJ2-7 . . TRBV5-5 CASSPDWSYEQYF TGTGCCAGCAGTCCCGACTGGTCCTACGAGCAGTACTTC
TRBJ2-3 TRBD2 . TRBV19 CASSPLAGGHEDTQYF TGTGCCAGTAGTCCTCTAGCGGGGGGGCATGAAGATACGCAGTATTTT
TRBJ2-2 TRBD2 . TRBV5-1 CASSLTSGGITGELFF TGCGCCAGCAGCTTGACTAGCGGGGGGATCACCGGGGAGCTGTTTTTT
TRBJ1-5 . . TRBV19 CASSIKGMEPQHF TGTGCCAGTAGTATAAAGGGGATGGAGCCCCAGCATTTT
TRBJ2-1 TRBD1 . TRBV28 CASSPFRDSNNEQFF TGTGCCAGCAGCCCCTTCCGGGACAGCAACAATGAGCAGTTCTTC
TRBJ2-7 . . TRBV6-5 CASRGGNYEQYF TGTGCCAGCAGAGGGGGAAACTACGAGCAGTACTTC
TRBJ2-3 . . TRBV13 CASSPPRGSSTDTQYF TGTGCCAGCAGCCCACCTCGGGGTTCTAGCACAGATACGCAGTATTTT
TRBJ1-5 . . TRBV5-6 CASSLWQSNQPQHF TGTGCCAGCAGCTTATGGCAGAGCAATCAGCCCCAGCATTTT
TRBJ1-2 TRBD1 . TRBV27 CASRGDSSEINYGYTF TGTGCCAGCAGGGGGGACAGCTCAGAAATTAACTATGGCTACACCTTC
TRBJ1-2 TRBD1 . TRBV27 CASSSTGQSYGYTF TGTGCCAGCAGTTCCACGGGACAGTCCTATGGCTACACCTTC
TRBJ1-6 . . TRBV18 CASSTGHLLSSYNSPLHF TGTGCCAGCTCAACCGGACACCTGCTAAGCTCCTATAATTCACCCCTCCACTTT
TRBJ2-3 TRBD2 . TRBV28 CASSLGLAGTLDTQYF TGTGCCAGCAGTTTAGGACTAGCGGGGACTTTAGATACGCAGTATTTT
TRBJ2-1 TRBD2 few TRBV7-8 CASSLDPLAGGLNEQFF TGTGCCAGCAGCTTAGATCCTCTAGCGGGGGGGTTGAATGAGCAGTTCTTC
TRBJ1-1 TRBD1 . TRBV28 CASPGGQANTEAFF TGTGCCAGCCCTGGGGGACAGGCGAACACTGAAGCTTTCTTT
TRBJ1-5 . once TRBV2 CASSGTGNQPQHF TGTGCCAGCAGTGGTACAGGCAATCAGCCCCAGCATTTT
TRBJ1-5 . . TRBV30 CAWSVLRDQPQHF TGTGCCTGGAGTGTACTGAGAGATCAGCCCCAGCATTTT
TRBJ2-4 . . TRBV25-1 CASSDLSGTKNIQYF TGTGCCAGCAGTGACCTGTCCGGGACCAAAAACATTCAGTACTTC
TRBJ1-1 . . TRBV28 CASSFFNTGTNTEAFF TGTGCCAGCAGTTTTTTCAACACAGGGACGAACACTGAAGCTTTCTTT
TRBJ1-4 . . TRBV18 CASSPPNPHNEKLFF TGTGCCAGCTCACCTCCAAACCCACACAATGAAAAACTGTTTTTT
TRBJ2-2 . . TRBV5-1 CASSSGLHTGELFF TGCGCCAGCAGCTCGGGACTTCACACCGGGGAGCTGTTTTTT
TRBJ1-2 TRBD1 once TRBV24-1 CATSDPGQVGGYGYTF TGTGCCACCAGTGACCCCGGACAGGTCGGAGGCTATGGCTACACCTTC
TRBJ1-5 . many TRBV19 CASSSQGPLQPQHF TGTGCCAGTAGCTCACAGGGACCCCTGCAGCCCCAGCATTTT
TRBJ1-1 TRBD1 . TRBV5-1 CASSRQGANTEAFF TGCGCCAGCAGCCGACAGGGGGCGAACACTGAAGCTTTCTTT
TRBJ2-3 TRBD2 . TRBV19 CASSIELAGGSTDTQYF TGTGCCAGTAGTATAGAACTAGCGGGGGGATCCACAGATACGCAGTATTTT
TRBJ1-2 . . TRBV5-1 CASNPELLGNYGYTF TGCGCCAGCAACCCAGAGTTGCTCGGGAACTATGGCTACACCTTC
TRBJ2-7 TRBD1 . TRBV5-1 CASSLGGRGRYYEQYF TGCGCCAGCAGCTTGGGGGGCAGGGGGCGCTACTACGAGCAGTACTTC
TRBJ1-6 . few TRBV5-1 CASSSQFLHSPLHF TGCGCCAGCAGCTCACAGTTTCTCCATTCACCCCTCCACTTT
TRBJ2-7 TRBD2 . TRBV6-5 CASREGHSYEQYF TGTGCCAGTAGGGAGGGCCACTCCTACGAGCAGTACTTC
TRBJ1-2 . . TRBV14 CASSQAIATAIYGYTF TGTGCCAGCAGCCAAGCAATCGCGACAGCGATTTATGGCTACACCTTC
TRBJ1-2 . . TRBV10-3 CAISDSLEYGYTF TGTGCCATCTCGGACAGCCTTGAGTATGGCTACACCTTC
TRBJ2-7 TRBD1 . TRBV9 CASSVGQGVPYEQYF TGTGCCAGCAGCGTAGGGCAGGGGGTGCCGTACGAGCAGTACTTC
TRBJ1-5 . . TRBV28 CASSLPYQGLEPQHF TGTGCCAGCAGCCTTCCCTACCAGGGGCTCGAGCCCCAGCATTTT
TRBJ1-1 . . TRBV6-5 CASSPRLHTEAFF TGTGCCAGCAGCCCGAGGTTGCACACTGAAGCTTTCTTT
TRBJ2-3 TRBD2 few TRBV19 CASSIAGLAGGSTDTQYF TGTGCCAGTAGTATCGCCGGGCTGGCGGGGGGAAGCACAGATACGCAGTATTTT